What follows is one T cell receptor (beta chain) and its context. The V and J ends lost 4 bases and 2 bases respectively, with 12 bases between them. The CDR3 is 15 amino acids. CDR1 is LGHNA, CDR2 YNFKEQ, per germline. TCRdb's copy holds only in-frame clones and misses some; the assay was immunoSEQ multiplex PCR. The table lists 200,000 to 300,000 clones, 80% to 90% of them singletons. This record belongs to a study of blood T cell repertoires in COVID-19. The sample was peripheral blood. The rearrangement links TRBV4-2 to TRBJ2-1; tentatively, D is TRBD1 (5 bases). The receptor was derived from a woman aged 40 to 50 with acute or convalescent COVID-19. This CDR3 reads CASSPPRDTYNEQFF. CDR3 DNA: TGTGCCAGCAGCCCCCCCAGGGATACCTACAATGAGCAGTTCTTC.